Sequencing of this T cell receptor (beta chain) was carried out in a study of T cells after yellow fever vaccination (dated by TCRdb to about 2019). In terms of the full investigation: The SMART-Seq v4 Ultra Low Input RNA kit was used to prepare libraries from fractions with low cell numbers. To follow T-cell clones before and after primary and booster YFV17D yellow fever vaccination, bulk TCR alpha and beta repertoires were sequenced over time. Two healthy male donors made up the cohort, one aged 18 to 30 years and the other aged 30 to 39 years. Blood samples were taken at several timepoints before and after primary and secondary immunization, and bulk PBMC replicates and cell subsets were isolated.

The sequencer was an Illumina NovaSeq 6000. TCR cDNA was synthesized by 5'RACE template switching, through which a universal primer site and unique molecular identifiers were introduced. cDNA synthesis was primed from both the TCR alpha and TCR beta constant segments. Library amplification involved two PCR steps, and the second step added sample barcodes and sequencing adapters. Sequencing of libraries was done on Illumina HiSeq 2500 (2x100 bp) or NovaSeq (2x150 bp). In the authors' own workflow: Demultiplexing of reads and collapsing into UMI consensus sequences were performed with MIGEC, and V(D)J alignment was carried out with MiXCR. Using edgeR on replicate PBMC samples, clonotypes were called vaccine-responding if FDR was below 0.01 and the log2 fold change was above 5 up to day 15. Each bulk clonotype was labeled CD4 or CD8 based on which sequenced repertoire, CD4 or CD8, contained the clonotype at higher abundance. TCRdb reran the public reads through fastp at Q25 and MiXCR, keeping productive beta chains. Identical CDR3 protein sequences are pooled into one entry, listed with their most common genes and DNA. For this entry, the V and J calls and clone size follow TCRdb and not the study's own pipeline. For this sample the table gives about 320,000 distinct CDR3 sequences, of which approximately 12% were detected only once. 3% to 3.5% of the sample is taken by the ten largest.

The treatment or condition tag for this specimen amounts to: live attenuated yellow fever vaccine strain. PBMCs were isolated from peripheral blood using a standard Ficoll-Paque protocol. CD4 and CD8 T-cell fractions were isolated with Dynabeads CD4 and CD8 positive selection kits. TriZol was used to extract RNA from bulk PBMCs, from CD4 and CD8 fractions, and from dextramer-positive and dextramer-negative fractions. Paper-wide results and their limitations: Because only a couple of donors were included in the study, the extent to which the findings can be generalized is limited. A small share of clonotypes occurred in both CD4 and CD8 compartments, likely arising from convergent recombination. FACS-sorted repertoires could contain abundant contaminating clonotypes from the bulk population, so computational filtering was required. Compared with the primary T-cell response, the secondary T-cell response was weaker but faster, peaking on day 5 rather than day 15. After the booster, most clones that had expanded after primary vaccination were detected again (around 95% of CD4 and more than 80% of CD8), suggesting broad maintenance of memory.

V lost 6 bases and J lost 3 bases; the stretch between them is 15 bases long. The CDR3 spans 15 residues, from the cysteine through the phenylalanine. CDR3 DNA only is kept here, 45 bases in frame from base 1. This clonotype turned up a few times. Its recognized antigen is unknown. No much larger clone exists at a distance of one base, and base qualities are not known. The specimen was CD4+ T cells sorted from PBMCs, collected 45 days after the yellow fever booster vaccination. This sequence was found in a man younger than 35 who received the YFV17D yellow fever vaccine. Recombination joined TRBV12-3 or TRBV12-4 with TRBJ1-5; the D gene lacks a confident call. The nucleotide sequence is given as TGTGCCAGCAGCAATCCCCCGGTATTCAATCAGCCCCAGCATTTT. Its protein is CASSNPPVFNQPQHF.